The rows below give T cell receptor beta chains drawn from one sample of a study of patients and donors after allogeneic stem cell transplantation. MiXCR, applied by TCRdb to the RT-PCR reads, yields one record per CDR3 protein. There are about 960,000 distinct CDR3 sequences in the sample; more than 15% occur only once, and approximately 5.9% lies in the top ten. The source material was blood, either unsorted or a sorted T cell fraction (not recorded which). The source is a human donor who was either an allogeneic HSCT recipient or a stem cell or donor lymphocyte infusion donor (not recorded which). It is not recorded whose cells these are; they may come from a transplant donor. Each CDR3 is given with its conserved first and last residue. D genes are given only for firm matches. Not all rows give a size; the values are once, few, many and, for expanded clones, a class.

>many|TRBJ2-3|TRBV5-1|-
TGCGCCAGCAGCCGACGACAAGATACGCAGTATTTT
CASSRRQDTQYF
>-|TRBJ2-7|TRBV11-3|-
TGTGCCAGCAGCTTAGGTTGGCCCCTTAGCTACGAGCAGTACTTC
CASSLGWPLSYEQYF
>-|TRBJ1-5|TRBV19|-
TGTGCCAGTACCCCGGTCCCTTATAGCAATCAGCCCCAGCATTTT
CASTPVPYSNQPQHF
>-|TRBJ2-1|TRBV6-1|TRBD1
TGTGCCAGCAACACCGGGACAGGGGGCAACAATGAGCAGTTCTTC
CASNTGTGGNNEQFF
>-|TRBJ2-7|TRBV5-6|TRBD1
TGTGCCAGCAGCCAAGGGACAGCGCCCATTTTCTACGAGCAGTACTTC
CASSQGTAPIFYEQYF
>many|TRBJ1-5|TRBV4-3|-
TGCGCCAGCAGCCAAGATTTGGGGAATCAGCCCCAGCATTTT
CASSQDLGNQPQHF
>few|TRBJ1-3|TRBV4-3|-
TGCGCCAGCAGCCAAGATCTTCCCGCCTCCAGAGGAAACACCATATATTTT
CASSQDLPASRGNTIYF
>-|TRBJ2-2|TRBV24-1|TRBD2
TGTGCCACCAGTGATCGACTAGCGGGAATGGTTGGCACCGGGGAGCTGTTTTTT
CATSDRLAGMVGTGELFF
>-|TRBJ2-2|TRBV24-1|TRBD2
TGTGCCACCAGGGCCCTGGCGGGGGCGAACACCGGGGAGCTGTTTTTT
CATRALAGANTGELFF
>few|TRBJ2-7|TRBV3-1|TRBD2
TGTGCCAGCAGCCAAGCCCTGGGAGGGTTCTACGAGCAGTACTTC
CASSQALGGFYEQYF
>-|TRBJ2-3|TRBV7-9|-
TGTGCCAGCAGCGAAGGGGGGGGTTTTGGGCAGTATTTT
CASSEGGGFGQYF
>-|TRBJ1-2|TRBV7-2|-
TGTGCCAGCAGCCAAGCAATAGGACTCTATGGCTACACCTTC
CASSQAIGLYGYTF
>few|TRBJ1-2|TRBV29-1|TRBD1
TGCAGCGTTGACCAGGGGGACTATGGCTACACCTTC
CSVDQGDYGYTF
>-|TRBJ1-5|TRBV6-1|TRBD1
TGTGCCAGCAGTGCAGACAGGGCGAGACAGCCCCAGCATTTT
CASSADRARQPQHF
>few|TRBJ1-1|TRBV5-1|-
TGCGCCAGCAGCCCCGAGCGCCCGGGCGTGAACACTGAAGCTTTCTTT
CASSPERPGVNTEAFF
>-|TRBJ2-5|TRBV25-1|TRBD1
TGTGCCAGCAGTCTCGCCCCGGGACAGGGGGGAGAGACCCAGTACTTC
CASSLAPGQGGETQYF
>few|TRBJ2-7|TRBV9|TRBD2
TGTGCCAGCAGCCCGAGTGGTCTAGCGGGAGTCTACGAGCAGTACTTC
CASSPSGLAGVYEQYF
>-|TRBJ1-1|TRBV18|-
TGTGCCAGCTCACCATTTACGCGGACGAACACTGAAGCTTTCTTT
CASSPFTRTNTEAFF
>-|TRBJ2-2|TRBV5-1|-
TGCGCCAGCAGCTTAGCGGACTTGAACACCGGGGAGCTGTTTTTT
CASSLADLNTGELFF
>-|TRBJ2-6|TRBV27|-
TGTGCCAGCAGTTCCCCTCCCGGAGTCCTGACTTTC
CASSSPPGVLTF
>few|TRBJ1-1|TRBV27|-
TGTGCCAGCAGTTTAAGGGGCCAGGCCGTTGAAGCTTTCTTT
CASSLRGQAVEAFF
>few|TRBJ1-6|TRBV9|TRBD1
TGTGCCAGCAGCGGGGCCAGGGGGACCCTCCACTTT
CASSGARGTLHF
>-|TRBJ1-2|TRBV10-3|-
TGTGCCATCAGAGAGAACTATGGCTACACCTTC
CAIRENYGYTF
>-|TRBJ2-3|TRBV27|-
TGTGCCAGCCGAATGAGGGGCCAGACAGATACGCAGTATTTT
CASRMRGQTDTQYF
>many|TRBJ2-1|TRBV5-1|-
TGCGCCAGCAGTTTAGACCAAAACGGGGTCAATGAGCAGTTCTTC
CASSLDQNGVNEQFF
>-|TRBJ1-1|TRBV29-1|TRBD1
TGCAGCGGGAGGGACAGGGCAAACACTGAAGCTTTCTTT
CSGRDRANTEAFF
>-|TRBJ2-1|TRBV25-1|TRBD2
TGTGCCAGCAGTCATCCGGGACTAGCGGAGAGCAATGAGCAGTTCTTC
CASSHPGLAESNEQFF
>few|TRBJ2-4|TRBV6-1|-
TGTGCCAGGGCGGGACAACCTTCTTGGGGTCGTCAGTACTTC
CARAGQPSWGRQYF
>few|TRBJ1-5|TRBV20-1|-
TGCAGTGCTACTCCGACAGGACTTAGGAGTCAGCCCCAGCATTTT
CSATPTGLRSQPQHF
>-|TRBJ2-1|TRBV6-2/TRBV6-3|TRBD2
TGTGCCAGCAGTTACGTAGCGGGGTCGTACAATGAGCAGTTCTTC
CASSYVAGSYNEQFF
>few|TRBJ1-2|TRBV7-9|-
TGTGCCAGCAGCTTCGGGGCAGGAAGGCATGGCTACACCTTC
CASSFGAGRHGYTF
>-|TRBJ1-1|TRBV4-1|-
TGCGCCAGCAGCCACGGGGGGTGGCACATGAACACTGAAGCTTTCTTT
CASSHGGWHMNTEAFF
>many|TRBJ1-2|TRBV9|-
TGTGCCAGCAGCGCCGGAAGAGGGTCAAACTATGGCTACACCTTC
CASSAGRGSNYGYTF
>few|TRBJ2-5|TRBV28|TRBD1
TGTGCCAGCAGGACCACCACAGGGGACCAAGAGACCCAGTACTTC
CASRTTTGDQETQYF
>few|TRBJ1-5|TRBV20-1|TRBD1
TGCAGTGCTAGAGATTTAAGGGGGCAGGTGGAGCAGCCCCAGCATTTT
CSARDLRGQVEQPQHF
>few|TRBJ2-7|TRBV5-1|TRBD1
TGCGCCAGCAGCTACCGGGACAGGGTGCCCTACGAGCAGTACTTC
CASSYRDRVPYEQYF
>many|TRBJ2-1|TRBV12-3/TRBV12-4|-
TGTGCCAGCAGTCGGGACACAGCTAATGAGCAGTTCTTC
CASSRDTANEQFF
>-|TRBJ1-1|TRBV7-9|-
TGTGCCAGCAGCCCGGTATTTCGGGAATATGAAGCTTTCTTT
CASSPVFREYEAFF
>-|TRBJ2-7|TRBV7-8|-
TGTGCCAGCAGGGAGACAGAGCCATTCTACGAGCAGTACTTC
CASRETEPFYEQYF
>-|TRBJ2-3|TRBV9|-
TGTGCCAGCAGCGTAGGTGGTCTAGCAGACACAGATACGCAGTATTTT
CASSVGGLADTDTQYF
>-|TRBJ2-6|TRBV24-1|-
TGTGCCACCAGTGAATCCTTTAAGGGAACTGGGGCCAACGTCCTGACTTTC
CATSESFKGTGANVLTF
>many|TRBJ2-1|TRBV24-1|TRBD1
TGTGCCACCAGTGATTCTACCGGGACAGGGGGGTTCAATGAGCAGTTCTTC
CATSDSTGTGGFNEQFF
>few|TRBJ1-4|TRBV12-3/TRBV12-4|-
TGTGCCAGCAGCCCTCTCCCCGAGAGCAGTGAAAAACTGTTTTTT
CASSPLPESSEKLFF
>few|TRBJ2-2|TRBV2|TRBD2
TGTGCCAGCTCAGAAGGGCTAGCGGGAGAGGTTAACACCGGGGAGCTGTTTTTT
CASSEGLAGEVNTGELFF
>-|TRBJ2-5|TRBV11-2|-
TGTGCCAGCACCCGAGTTGGCGGCCAAGAGACCCAGTACTTC
CASTRVGGQETQYF
>few|TRBJ2-1|TRBV24-1|TRBD2
TGTGCCACCAGTGACGCACTAGCGGGAGATTCTAATGAGCAGTTCTTC
CATSDALAGDSNEQFF
>-|TRBJ1-1|TRBV2|-
TGTGCCAGCAACGAGGGGTCTTCTGAAGCTTTCTTT
CASNEGSSEAFF
>few|TRBJ1-1|TRBV12-3/TRBV12-4|-
TGTGCCAGCAGTTTTTTTCTGGGGGGGGGTTTTGGTGAAGCTTTCTTT
CASSFFLGGGFGEAFF
>many|TRBJ2-1|TRBV5-1|TRBD1
TGCGCCAGCAGCTTAGGACAGGGGTTCAATGAGCAGTTCTTC
CASSLGQGFNEQFF
>-|TRBJ2-3|TRBV5-1|-
TGCGCCAGCACCATAGGGAGCACAGATACGCAGTATTTT
CASTIGSTDTQYF
>few|TRBJ1-2|TRBV5-5|-
TGTGCGATTCTAGGAGGACGGGCAATAGGCTACACCTTC
CAILGGRAIGYTF
>few|TRBJ2-5|TRBV12-3/TRBV12-4|-
TGTGCCAGCAGCGACTCCGGGGGGCACCCACAAGAGACCCAGTACTTC
CASSDSGGHPQETQYF
>-|TRBJ1-6|TRBV7-3|-
TGTGCCAGCAGCCCCACAGGGAATCCACCCCTCCACTTT
CASSPTGNPPLHF
>-|TRBJ2-2|TRBV5-1|-
TGCGCCAGCAGCCTGGGACACCGCAACACCGGGGAGCTGTTTTTT
CASSLGHRNTGELFF
>-|TRBJ2-1|TRBV24-1|TRBD2
TGTGCCACCAGTGAGAGGACTAGCGGGGGCCTCGCTGAGCAGTTCTTC
CATSERTSGGLAEQFF
>-|TRBJ1-1|TRBV11-2|-
TGTGCCAGCACCTCACAGGGTCGAAGTCGTGGCACTGAAGCTTTCTTT
CASTSQGRSRGTEAFF
>few|TRBJ2-2|TRBV6-1|TRBD1
TGTGCCAGCAGCACGACAGGGGGCGGCGGGGAGCTGTTTTTT
CASSTTGGGGELFF
>-|TRBJ2-1|TRBV20-1|-
TGCAGTGCTAGAGAGCTAGGGGGGAACAATGAGCAGTTCTTC
CSARELGGNNEQFF
>-|TRBJ2-4|TRBV11-1|-
TGTGCCAGCAGCTTAGCTCCCGGCAAAAACATTCAGTACTTC
CASSLAPGKNIQYF
>few|TRBJ1-1|TRBV6-1|-
TGTGCCAGCAGTCACCTTACTGGGGGCTTGACTGAAGCTTTCTTT
CASSHLTGGLTEAFF